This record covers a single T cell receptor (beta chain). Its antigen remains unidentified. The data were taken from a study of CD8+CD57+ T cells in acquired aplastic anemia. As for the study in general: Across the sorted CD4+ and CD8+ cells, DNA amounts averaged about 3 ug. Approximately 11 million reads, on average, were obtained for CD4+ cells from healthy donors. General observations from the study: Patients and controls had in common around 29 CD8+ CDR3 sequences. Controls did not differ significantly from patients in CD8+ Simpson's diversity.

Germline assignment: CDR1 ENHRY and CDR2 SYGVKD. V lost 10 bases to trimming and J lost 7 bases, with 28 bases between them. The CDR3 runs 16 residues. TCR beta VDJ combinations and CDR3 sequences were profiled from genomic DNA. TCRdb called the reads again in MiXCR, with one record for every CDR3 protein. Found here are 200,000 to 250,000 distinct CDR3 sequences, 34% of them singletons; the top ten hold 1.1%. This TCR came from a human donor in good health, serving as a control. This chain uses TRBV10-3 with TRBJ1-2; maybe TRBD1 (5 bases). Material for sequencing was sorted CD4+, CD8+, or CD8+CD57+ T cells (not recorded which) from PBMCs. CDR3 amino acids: CASTLDGAGNVGGYTF. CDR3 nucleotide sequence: TGTGCCAGCACCCTTGATGGGGCGGGGAATGTGGGTGGCTACACCTTC.